This T cell receptor (beta chain) was captured by sequencing in a study of CD8 T cells in Susac syndrome. Study-level points and caveats: The study conceded that its TCR sequencing and HLA analysis involved relatively few individuals.

Random-hexamer reverse transcription was applied to about 0.45 to 1 ug RNA. Amplification of TCR beta CDR3 spanned 54 Vbeta and 13 Jbeta via immunoSEQ multiplex PCR. Each CDR3 protein gets one entry after TCRdb re-called the immunoSEQ multiplex PCR reads with MiXCR. The table includes more than 150,000 distinct CDR3 sequences, approximately 96% detected once. Deletions cut 3 bases from V and 2 bases from J, with 14 bases between. This CDR3 has 15 residues. Germline loops: CDR1 SQVTM, CDR2 ANQGSEA. Concerning this clonotype: Its matching antigen is unknown.

This sequence was found in a human donor in good health. The V call is TRBV29-1, the J call TRBJ2-1; no clear D gene. Source material: CD4+ T cells from PBMCs. The CDR3 DNA follows: TGCAGCGTTGATAGAGACGGAGCGCCCTACAATGAGCAGTTCTTC. This translates into CSVDRDGAPYNEQFF.